The 27 T cell receptor beta chains reported below all come from one sample, sequenced in a study of T-cell reconstitution after alpha-beta-depleted transplantation in children (dated by TCRdb to about 2016). The method behind the library was PCR. The sequencer listed for this sample is Illumina HiSeq 2500. To normalize quantification of the TCRbeta repertoire, the TCR libraries were built with molecular barcoding that relied on unique molecular identifiers. The public reads were reprocessed in TCRdb via fastp at Q25 and MiXCR, keeping in-frame beta chains. Each CDR3 protein gets just one entry, which takes the most common genes and DNA from the rows behind it. For this sample the table gives 600,000 to 800,000 distinct CDR3 sequences, of which about an eighth were detected only once. The ten largest account for approximately 0.8% of the sample. This specimen's treatment or condition label, interpreted: allogeneic hematopoietic cell transplantation with graft depleted of TCRalphabeta T cells and CD19 B cells.

The starting material was PBMCs, obtained before TCRalphabeta/CD19-depleted stem cell transplant. Receptor source: a girl aged 2-10 years with congenital amegakaryocytic thrombocytopenia, due to receive a stem cell transplant.

The sample holds many counts of this clonotype. The chain uses TRBV7-9 and TRBJ2-1; TRBD2 matches 8 bases. The CDR3 totals 16 residues. Trimming at V came to 5 bases and at J to 4 bases, leaving 10 bases not matched to a gene. Germline V lookup: CDR1 SEHNR, CDR2 FQNEAQ (reference sequence). CDR3 in DNA: TGTGCCAGCAGCCCCTACATGACTAGCGAATACAATGAGCAGTTCTTC. This encodes CASSPYMTSEYNEQFF.

This clonotype was recorded many times. The gene calls are TRBV5-1 and TRBJ2-1; D possibly matches TRBD1 or TRBD2 (5 bases each). The CDR3 is made up of 12 amino acids. Trimming removed 2 bases at V and 8 bases at J, with 8 bases between. CDR1 and CDR2 from the germline V gene are SGHRS and YFSETQ. The CDR3 loop is CASSFGADEQFF. The CDR3 coding sequence is TGCGCCAGCAGCTTCGGGGCCGATGAGCAGTTCTTC.

The chain combines TRBV27 with TRBJ2-7; D gene unclear. Trimming took 3 bases from V and 3 from J, leaving 15 bases between them. The germline CDR1 and CDR2 sequences are MNHEY and SMNVEV (reference sequence). CDR3 length: 15 amino acids. CDR3 nucleotide sequence: TGTGCCAGCAGTTTCCTATCCTCTATTGGCTACGAGCAGTACTTC. This gives the protein CASSFLSSIGYEQYF.

In this sample, this clonotype turned up many times. J is TRBJ2-1 and V is TRBV7-2; D remains unclear. The V end lost 1 base, the J end lost 9 bases, and 10 bases lay between the germline ends. Germline V lookup: CDR1 SGHTA, CDR2 FQGNSA. This CDR3 contains 13 residues. The CDR3 DNA follows: TGTGCCAGCAGCTTAGGGCATAAGCGTGAGCAGTTCTTC. Residues: CASSLGHKREQFF. The full variable domain, its missing parts supplied by reference TRBV7-2 and TRBJ2-1, is GAGVSQSPSNKVTEKGKDVELRCDPISGHTALYWYRQSLGQGLEFLIYFQGNSAPDKSGLPSDRFSAERTGGSVSTLTIQRTQQEDSAVYLCASSLGHKREQFFGPGTRLTVL.

Ten or more counts support this clonotype. In DNA, the CDR3 is TGTGCCAGCAGGCTTGTAGCCCATCCTCTCTCTGATACGCAGTATTTT. As protein: CASRLVAHPLSDTQYF. The chain recombines TRBV11-2 with TRBJ2-3; unclear D gene. This CDR3 spans 16 amino acids. The germline CDR1 and CDR2 sequences are SGHAT and FQNNGV. V was shortened by 6 bases and J by 6 bases, with 22 bases between the two germline ends. The variable domain in full, with the rest retrieved from reference TRBV11-2 and TRBJ2-3, is EAGVAQSPRYKIIEKRQSVAFWCNPISGHATLYWYQQILGQGPKLLIQFQNNGVVDDSQLPKDRFSAERLKGVDSTLKIQPAKLEDSAVYLCASRLVAHPLSDTQYFGPGTRLTVL.

Points on this clonotype: With a much larger clone just one base away, this may be a read error. The chain has TRBV21-1 and TRBJ1-5. TRBV21-1 is flagged as a pseudogene. CDR3 length equals 18 residues. Written as DNA, the CDR3 is TGTGCCAGCAGCAACTACTCGCAGAGGAAATGTAGCAATCACCCCCAGCATTTT. This gives the protein CASSNYSQRKCSNHPQHF.

This clonotype was seen many times. This chain links TRBV20-1 with TRBJ2-7; 10 positions match TRBD2. CDR1 is DFQATT and CDR2 is SNEGSKA in the germline V gene (reference sequence). The CDR3 runs 15 residues. V lost 2 bases, J lost 2 bases, and 6 bases stayed unmatched. The DNA for the CDR3 is TGCAGTGCTAGACTAGCGGGAGCAGGGGCCTACGAGCAGTACTTC. Its translation is CSARLAGAGAYEQYF.

This clonotype was seen repeatedly, ten times or more. J is TRBJ2-2 and V is TRBV5-6; maybe TRBD1 (6 bases). Germline V gene sequence: CDR1 SGHDT, CDR2 YYEEEE. Trimming took 1 base from V and 0 from J, leaving 16 bases between them. This CDR3 is 18 amino acids long. The CDR3 DNA is TGTGCCAGCAGCTTGCCAGGACAGTTCTCCCCGAACACCGGGGAGCTGTTTTTT. Protein product: CASSLPGQFSPNTGELFF.

The genes are TRBV5-1 and TRBJ2-1; D is perhaps TRBD2 (6 bases). The CDR3 length is 13 residues. Trimming took 4 bases from V and 7 from J, leaving 12 bases between them. Germline values: CDR1 SGHRS, CDR2 YFSETQ. The CDR3: CASSAGLQNEQFF. Written as DNA, the CDR3 is TGCGCCAGCAGCGCGGGACTCCAGAATGAGCAGTTCTTC.

In its sample, this clonotype was seen a few times. The chain joins TRBV15 to TRBJ2-2; 7 positions agree with TRBD1. The CDR3 loop spans 17 amino acids. V was pared by 0 bases and J by 0 bases, with 4 bases of the junction left unmatched. In germline, CDR1 is LNHNV, CDR2 YYDKDF (reference sequence). CDR3 protein: CATSREWGQTNTGELFF. CDR3 coding DNA: TGTGCCACCAGCAGAGAATGGGGACAGACGAACACCGGGGAGCTGTTTTTT.

The chain has TRBV7-2 and TRBJ2-7; 7 bases map to TRBD1. V gave up 4 bases and J gave up 0 bases; unmatched junction bases: 9. Germline CDR1 SGHTA, CDR2 FQGNSA. This CDR3 has 16 amino acids. The CDR3 sequence: CASSYTRDSLSYEQYF. As DNA, the CDR3 is TGTGCCAGCAGCTACACCCGGGACAGCCTCTCCTACGAGCAGTACTTC.

This clonotype was seen a few times. The V and J genes are TRBV7-3 and TRBJ2-1, with D maybe TRBD2 (6 bases). With 0 bases removed from V and 10 bases from J, the gap between germline ends came to 13 bases. The CDR3 loop spans 14 amino acids. Germline loops: CDR1 SGHTA, CDR2 FQGTGA. CDR3 nucleotides: TGTGCCAGCAGCTTAACGCTAGCGCCGGGAGAGCAGTTCTTC. It codes for CASSLTLAPGEQFF.

The chain links TRBV20-1 to TRBJ2-7, with TRBD2 matching 7 bases. V lost 4 bases, J lost 2 bases, and 5 bases stayed unmatched. Germline lookup yields CDR1 DFQATT and CDR2 SNEGSKA (reference sequence). This CDR3 region has 13 residues. CDR3 nucleotides: TGCAGTGCTACGGCCGGGGGGACCTACGAGCAGTACTTC. Its protein product is CSATAGGTYEQYF.

This sequence joins TRBV20-1 and TRBJ2-7; D is undetermined. V was cut by 3 bases and J by 1 base, with 13 bases left in between. There are 14 residues in the CDR3. Germline V lookup: CDR1 DFQATT, CDR2 SNEGSKA (reference sequence). DNA of the CDR3: TGCAGTGCTAGGACTGATCGGTGGTCCTACGAGCAGTACTTC. This translates into CSARTDRWSYEQYF.

In this sample, this clonotype turned up many times. The chain couples TRBV6-4 to TRBJ1-2; D gene uncertain. Trimming stripped 3 bases from V and 4 bases from J, with 12 bases between. The CDR3 sequence is 14 residues long. The germline V gene has CDR1 MRHNA and CDR2 SNTAGT. The CDR3 region is CASSEWEGPYGYTF. CDR3 nucleotide sequence: TGTGCCAGCAGTGAGTGGGAAGGTCCCTATGGCTACACCTTC.

This chain connects TRBV25-1 to TRBJ2-1, with D possibly TRBD2 on 5 matching bases. Looked up from germline, CDR1 is MGHDK and CDR2 is SYGVNS. The CDR3 totals 16 residues. V lost 6 bases and J 0 bases, leaving 15 bases between the germline ends. The CDR3 here is CASSNAEASSYNEQFF. CDR3 DNA: TGTGCCAGCAGCAACGCGGAGGCCAGCTCCTACAATGAGCAGTTCTTC.

This clonotype was found a few times. The chain uses TRBV6-5 and TRBJ2-3, with 9 bases matching TRBD2. This CDR3 spans 18 amino acids. Germline CDR1 reads MNHEY; CDR2 reads SVGAGI. V dropped 2 bases and J dropped 8; count of bases not matched to a gene: 17. CDR3 region: CASSYLSGSAQVFGTQYF. CDR3 nucleotides: TGTGCCAGCAGTTACCTTAGCGGGAGCGCCCAGGTCTTTGGTACGCAGTATTTT.

This clonotype has a handful of counts. The chain carries TRBV7-9 and TRBJ2-5; D is possibly TRBD1 (5 bases). The CDR3 sequence is 15 residues long. The germline V gene encodes CDR1 SEHNR and CDR2 FQNEAQ (reference sequence). V lost 2 bases and J 5 bases, leaving 15 bases between the germline ends. DNA of the CDR3: TGTGCCAGCAGCTTAAGTCTGGGGCGCAGGGAGACCCAGTACTTC. Residues: CASSLSLGRRETQYF.

This clonotype was seen ten or more times. The chain joins TRBV5-1 to TRBJ2-1; 11 bases line up with TRBD2. Germline lookup yields CDR1 SGHRS and CDR2 YFSETQ. V dropped 4 bases and J dropped 6; count of bases not matched to a gene: 18. The CDR3 consists of 19 residues. CDR3 sequence reads: CASSLRIIAGGPNRNEQFF. CDR3 nucleotide sequence: TGCGCCAGCAGCCTGCGTATTATAGCGGGAGGGCCCAATCGCAATGAGCAGTTCTTC.

This clonotype was seen many times. The CDR3: CSASSGNNNEQFF. The CDR3 bases are TGCAGTGCTAGTAGCGGGAACAACAATGAGCAGTTCTTC. This chain joins TRBV20-1 and TRBJ2-1; 8 nucleotides match TRBD2. The CDR3 spans 13 residues. After removal of 3 bases from V and 5 bases from J, the junction contained 3 bases not matched to a gene. The V gene's germline CDR1 is DFQATT and CDR2 SNEGSKA (reference sequence).

This clonotype was observed a few times. This chain uses TRBV29-1 with TRBJ2-5; the D is unclear. The V gene's germline CDR1 is SQVTM and CDR2 ANQGSEA. V was clipped by 0 bases and J by 4 bases, with 12 bases between them. CDR3 size: 14 residues. The CDR3 DNA is TGCAGCGTTGAAGATCTCGCCGGGTTAGAGACCCAGTACTTC. Translating gives CSVEDLAGLETQYF.

This clonotype occurred many times. The rearrangement uses TRBV5-1 and TRBJ2-3, with 7 nucleotides matching TRBD1. CDR1 is SGHRS and CDR2 is YFSETQ in the germline V gene. This CDR3 has 14 amino acids. V was pared by 4 bases and J by 6 bases, with 8 bases of the junction left unmatched. The CDR3 reads CASSPDRPVDTQYF. The CDR3 region has the DNA TGCGCCAGCAGCCCGGACAGGCCAGTCGATACGCAGTATTTT.

This clonotype was seen only a few times. The chain links TRBV20-1 to TRBJ2-5; D ambiguous. This CDR3 contains 13 residues. V lost 6 bases and J 1 base, leaving 12 bases between the germline ends. Per germline, CDR1 DFQATT and CDR2 SNEGSKA (reference sequence). CDR3 nucleotide sequence: TGCAGTGCGAGACGACGGCTCCAAGAGACCCAGTACTTC. This translates into CSARRRLQETQYF.

The table lists this clonotype with many counts. The V gene is TRBV20-1, the J gene TRBJ2-7; a possible D gene is TRBD1 (5 bases). The V and J ends lost 4 bases and 3 bases respectively, with 16 bases between them. The CDR3 totals 14 residues. CDR1 DFQATT and CDR2 SNEGSKA come from the germline V gene (reference sequence). CDR3 coding DNA: TGCAGTGCTAACCACGCACAGGAGAACTACGAGCAGTACTTC. Amino acids: CSANHAQENYEQYF.

The J gene is TRBJ2-7, the V gene TRBV20-1; weak D call: TRBD2 (6 bases). Germline V gene data show CDR1 as DFQATT and CDR2 as SNEGSKA (reference sequence). The CDR3 extends over 14 amino acids. V lost 6 bases, J lost 1 base, and 16 bases lay in between. DNA of the CDR3: TGCAGTGCCCGCACGAGGCGGGGTTCCTACGAGCAGTACTTC. Protein sequence: CSARTRRGSYEQYF.

Many counts were recorded for this clonotype. The chain combines TRBV6-5 with TRBJ2-3; 10 nucleotides line up with TRBD2. Trimming cost V 6 bases and J 2 bases; bases outside gene matches: 11. CDR3 length: 17 residues. Germline-derived CDR1 and CDR2 are MNHEY and SVGAGI. The CDR3 protein is CASSYSGLAEPTDTQYF. CDR3 coding DNA: TGTGCCAGCAGCTATAGCGGACTAGCGGAACCCACAGATACGCAGTATTTT.

The table lists this clonotype with a few counts. This chain links TRBV11-2 with TRBJ2-3; 7 bases fit TRBD2. Germline V gene sequence: CDR1 SGHAT, CDR2 FQNNGV. The CDR3 totals 18 residues. Trimming removed 2 bases from V and 0 bases from J; junction bases left unmatched: 11. The CDR3 nucleotides are TGTGCCAGCAGCTTATGGGGGGGGAGGGACGGAAGCACAGATACGCAGTATTTT. This encodes CASSLWGGRDGSTDTQYF.